The rows below give T cell receptor beta chains drawn from one sample of a study of T cells in Graves' hyperthyroidism and ophthalmopathy. MiXCR, run by TCRdb on the multiplex PCR reads, gives a single entry per CDR3 protein. This table has a few hundred thousand distinct CDR3 sequences, 15% to 17% appearing once. The sequenced sample consisted of blood. These receptors came from a woman between 25 and 40 years old with Graves' hyperthyroidism. The conserved cysteine and the conserved F or W are not part of the CDR3 here.

j_call: TRBJ1-1; v_call: TRBV10-3; cdr3_aa: AISPGGSEAF
j_call: TRBJ2-3; v_call: TRBV11-1; cdr3_aa: ASSLRSRPSTDTQY
j_call: TRBJ1-1; v_call: TRBV2; cdr3_aa: ASSRDRNTEAF
j_call: TRBJ2-2; v_call: TRBV5-1; cdr3_aa: ASSLDRVNTGELF
j_call: TRBJ2-2; v_call: TRBV18; cdr3_aa: ASSPVGLAGNTGELF
j_call: TRBJ2-5; v_call: TRBV18; cdr3_aa: AGSLKRETQY
j_call: TRBJ2-2; v_call: TRBV7-9; cdr3_aa: ASSSALGPGELF
j_call: TRBJ2-5; v_call: TRBV6-1; cdr3_aa: ASTKGGPETQY
j_call: TRBJ1-3; v_call: TRBV10-3; cdr3_aa: AISGGKSSGNTIY
j_call: TRBJ2-7; v_call: TRBV20-1; cdr3_aa: SARVAGQPYEQY
j_call: TRBJ1-1; v_call: TRBV12-3/TRBV12-4; cdr3_aa: ATITGNTEAF
j_call: TRBJ2-5; v_call: TRBV5-1; cdr3_aa: ASSFYICSARVQETQY
j_call: TRBJ2-1; v_call: TRBV14; cdr3_aa: ASSQGGTGGFNEQF
j_call: TRBJ1-5; v_call: TRBV27; cdr3_aa: ASGGNQPQH
j_call: TRBJ2-1; v_call: TRBV3-1; cdr3_aa: ASSSRGGVSYNEQF
j_call: TRBJ1-5; v_call: TRBV7-9; cdr3_aa: ASSLDSRPQH